This TCR beta chain stems from a study of blood T cell repertoires in COVID-19. Whole-study context: From the United States, Italy and Spain came samples of acute and convalescent COVID-19.

This CDR3 comprises 14 residues. The V gene's germline CDR1 is MRHNA and CDR2 SNTAGT. V lost 6 bases to trimming and J lost 2 bases; unmatched junction nucleotides: 5. The authors' processing: Estimation of nucleated cell counts relied on the amplification of reference gene primers. The repertoire was sequenced with immunoSEQ multiplex PCR; TCRdb's copy has only in-frame clones and lacks some. V and J calls and clone size are copied from that table; D and trimming were computed from the DNA. The sample comprises roughly 130,000 clones, just under 85% of which are singletons, and 15% to 20% rests with the top ten.

This clonotype originated in a woman between 50 and 59 years old with acute or convalescent COVID-19. V usage is TRBV6-4 and J usage is TRBJ2-3, with 7 bases aligning to TRBD2. The specimen was peripheral blood. The DNA of the CDR3 is TGTGCCAGCAGCCCTAGCGGAATCACAGATACGCAGTATTTT. Its translation: CASSPSGITDTQYF.